These 14 T cell receptor beta chains originate from one sample sequenced in a study of human T cells and chemical hapten exposure. The time point denotes: patch test 2, 6 weeks after DPC sensitization. As to treatment: therapeutic diphenylcyclopropenone sensitization with weekly scalp DPC. Each CDR3 protein is one row after TCRdb ran MiXCR on the RACE reads. The data contain 85,000 or so distinct CDR3 sequences, 11% of them singletons. Sample: whole blood, taken in connection with sensitization to the hapten diphenylcyclopropenone (DPC). The receptors were gathered from a young man with alopecia areata. Some clones in this sample may be carry-over from other donors' samples.

The sample holds many counts of this clonotype. The J gene is TRBJ1-5, the V gene TRBV7-9; 7 positions match TRBD1. Germline V gives CDR1 SEHNR, CDR2 FQNEAQ (reference sequence). After removal of 3 bases from V and 9 bases from J, the junction contained 11 bases not matched to a gene. The CDR3 has 15 residues. CDR3 DNA sequence: TGTGCCAGCAGCTTGGAGACAGGGACCGTGGGGCCCCAGCATTTT. Amino acid sequence: CASSLETGTVGPQHF.

The CDR3 nucleotides read TGTGCCAGCACCCTCTATGGGCTAAACGGGGGTGCAGATACGCAGTATTTT. Protein sequence: CASTLYGLNGGADTQYF. The chain carries TRBV6-1 and TRBJ2-3, with D possibly being TRBD2 (6 bases). The ends were cut back, 7 bases at V and 4 bases at J, with 24 bases in the middle. The length of the CDR3 is 17 residues. Germline CDR1 reads MNHNS; CDR2 reads SASEGT.

In its sample, this clonotype was seen many times. The J gene is TRBJ2-6, the V gene TRBV10-2; TRBD2 matches at 7 bases. The CDR3 totals 15 residues. V trimming: 6 bases; J trimming: 9 bases; junction bases outside the gene matches: 11. Germline V gene data show CDR1 as WSHSY and CDR2 as SAAADI. The CDR3 sequence is CASRGRWGEGNVLTF. In DNA, the CDR3 is TGCGCCAGCAGGGGACGTTGGGGGGAGGGCAACGTCCTGACTTTC.

This clonotype was seen a handful of times. The chain employs TRBV18 and TRBJ2-2; D is undetermined. Germline CDR1 reads KGHSH; CDR2 reads LQKENI. The CDR3 runs 14 residues. V was cut by 2 bases and J by 5 bases, with 9 bases left in between. The CDR3 DNA is TGTGCCAGCTCACCAGGGTCCGGGACCGGGGAGCTGTTTTTT. This translates into CASSPGSGTGELFF.

This clonotype was recorded many times. The chain uses TRBV19 and TRBJ1-5, with 9 bases fitting TRBD1. CDR1 LNHDA and CDR2 SQIVND come from the germline V gene (reference sequence). J gave up 3 bases and V 7 bases, and 7 bases lay outside the gene matches. This CDR3 comprises 15 residues. CDR3 coding DNA: TGTGCCAGTAAACGGGACAGGGTGTTCAATCAGCCCCAGCATTTT. Residues: CASKRDRVFNQPQHF.

The sample holds a few counts of this clonotype. The chain couples TRBV12-3 or TRBV12-4 to TRBJ1-6; a weak D match, TRBD1 (5 bases). The CDR3 consists of 14 residues. The germline V and J ends were trimmed by 2 bases and 8 bases, with 10 bases remaining between them. The CDR3 DNA sequence: TGTGCCAGCAGTTTATGGGGGAGAGATTCACCCCTCCACTTT. It encodes CASSLWGRDSPLHF.

This clonotype was found many times. This sequence joins TRBV10-1 and TRBJ2-5; 8 nucleotides match TRBD1. The V gene end was trimmed by 5 bases and the J gene end by 5 bases; junction bases not matched to a gene: 10. The CDR3 consists of 15 residues. The germline V gene encodes CDR1 WNHNN and CDR2 SYGVQD (reference sequence). DNA of the CDR3: TGCGCCAGCAGTAAAATGACAGGGGATTCGGAGACCCAGTACTTC. Translating gives CASSKMTGDSETQYF.

CDR3 nucleotide sequence: TGTGCCAGCAGGCAGGCGGCGAACACCGGGGAGCTGTTTTTT. Residues: CASRQAANTGELFF. This chain links TRBV7-9 with TRBJ2-2; D ambiguous. V was shortened by 6 bases and J by 0 bases, with 8 bases between the two germline ends. The CDR3 length is 14 residues. Germline V gene sequence: CDR1 SEHNR, CDR2 FQNEAQ (reference sequence). Based on the CDR3 plus reference TRBV7-9 and TRBJ2-2, the full variable domain is DTGVSQNPRHKITKRGQNVTFRCDPISEHNRLYWYRQTLGQGPEFLTYFQNEAQLEKSRLLSDRFSAERPKGSFSTLEIQRTEQGDSAMYLCASRQAANTGELFFGEGSRLTVL.

The gene calls are TRBV3-1 and TRBJ1-2, with D unclear. The ends were cut back, 2 bases at V and 2 bases at J, with 3 bases in the middle. This CDR3 is built from 12 residues. CDR1 LGHDT and CDR2 YNNKEL come from the germline V gene (reference sequence). This CDR3 reads CASSQLNYGYTF. CDR3 in DNA: TGTGCCAGCAGCCAACTAAACTATGGCTACACCTTC.

The chain employs TRBV7-6 and TRBJ1-3; D is ambiguous. Germline V gives CDR1 SGHVS, CDR2 FNYEAQ. This CDR3 is 15 amino acids long. With 1 base removed from V and 1 base from J, the gap between germline ends came to 8 bases. The CDR3 loop is CASSLVWGSGNTIYF. The CDR3 DNA reads as TGTGCCAGCAGCTTAGTGTGGGGATCTGGAAACACCATATATTTT.

This clonotype turned up a few times. The genes are TRBV7-2 and TRBJ2-2; D is unclear. The V end lost 5 bases, the J end lost 10 bases, and 17 bases lay between the germline ends. The germline V gene encodes CDR1 SGHTA and CDR2 FQGNSA. The CDR3 has 14 residues. DNA of the CDR3: TGTGCCAGCAGCCCCAGCCAGGACCGTACGGAGCTGTTTTTT. Residues: CASSPSQDRTELFF.

The sample holds many counts of this clonotype. The chain links TRBV7-3 to TRBJ2-5, with TRBD1 as a possible D gene (7 bases). The CDR3 spans 19 residues. Trimming took off 5 bases at V and 5 bases at J, with 30 bases between the two ends. CDR1 is SGHTA and CDR2 is FQGTGA in the germline V gene. The CDR3 loop is CASSPRGAPGQSMGETQYF. The CDR3 DNA sequence: TGTGCCAGCAGCCCCCGCGGGGCCCCGGGACAGTCAATGGGGGAGACCCAGTACTTC.

This clonotype was detected only a few times. The rearrangement joins TRBV7-8 to TRBJ2-1; 8 bases agree with TRBD2. Germline V gene lookup returns CDR1 SGHVS and CDR2 FQNEAQ. V gave up 0 bases and J gave up 2 bases; unmatched junction bases: 3. This CDR3 comprises 16 residues. The CDR3 DNA follows: TGTGCCAGCAGCTTAGCATTAGCGGGGCCCTACAATGAGCAGTTCTTC. Translating it yields CASSLALAGPYNEQFF.

The chain employs TRBV6-2 or TRBV6-3 and TRBJ2-3; TRBD1 aligns across 8 bases. Looked up from germline, CDR1 is MNHEY and CDR2 is SVGEGT. The CDR3 has 16 amino acids. The V gene end was trimmed by 10 bases and the J gene end by 6 bases; junction bases not matched to a gene: 18. In DNA, the CDR3 is TGTGCCACCGCAACTGTCAGGGGGCGCATAGTCGATACGCAGTATTTT. This sequence encodes CATATVRGRIVDTQYF.